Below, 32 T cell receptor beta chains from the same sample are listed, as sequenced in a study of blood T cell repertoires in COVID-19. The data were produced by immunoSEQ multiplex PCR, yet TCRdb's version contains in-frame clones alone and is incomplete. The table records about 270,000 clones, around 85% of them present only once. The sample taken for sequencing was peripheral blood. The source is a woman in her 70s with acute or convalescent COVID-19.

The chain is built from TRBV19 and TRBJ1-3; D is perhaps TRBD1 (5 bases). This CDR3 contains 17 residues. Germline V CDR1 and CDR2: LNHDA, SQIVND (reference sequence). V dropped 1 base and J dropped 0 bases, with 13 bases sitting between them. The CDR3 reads CASSIAGTVGSGNTIYF. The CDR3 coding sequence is TGTGCCAGTAGTATAGCCGGGACTGTCGGCTCTGGAAACACCATATATTTT.

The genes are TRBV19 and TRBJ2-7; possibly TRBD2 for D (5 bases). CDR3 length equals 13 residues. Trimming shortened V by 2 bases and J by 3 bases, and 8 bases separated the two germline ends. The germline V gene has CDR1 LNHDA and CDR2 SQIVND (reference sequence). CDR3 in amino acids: CASSIPGSYEQYF. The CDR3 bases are TGTGCCAGTAGTATACCGGGGAGCTACGAGCAGTACTTC. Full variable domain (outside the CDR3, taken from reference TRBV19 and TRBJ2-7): DGGITQSPKYLFRKEGQNVTLSCEQNLNHDAMYWYRQDPGQGLRLIYYSQIVNDFQKGDIAEGYSVSREKKESFPLTVTSAQKNPTAFYLCASSIPGSYEQYFGPGTRLTVT.

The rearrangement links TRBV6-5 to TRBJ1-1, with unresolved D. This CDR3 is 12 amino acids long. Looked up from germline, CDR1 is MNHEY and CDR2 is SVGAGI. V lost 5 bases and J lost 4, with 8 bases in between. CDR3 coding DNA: TGTGCCAGCAGTCCCCTAGGCACTGAAGCTTTCTTT. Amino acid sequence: CASSPLGTEAFF.

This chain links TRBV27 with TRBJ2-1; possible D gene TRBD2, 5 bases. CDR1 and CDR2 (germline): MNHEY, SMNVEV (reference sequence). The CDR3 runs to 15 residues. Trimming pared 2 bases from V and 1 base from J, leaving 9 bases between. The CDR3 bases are TGTGCCAGCAGTTTAAGAGGGTTGTCCTACAATGAGCAGTTCTTC. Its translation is CASSLRGLSYNEQFF.

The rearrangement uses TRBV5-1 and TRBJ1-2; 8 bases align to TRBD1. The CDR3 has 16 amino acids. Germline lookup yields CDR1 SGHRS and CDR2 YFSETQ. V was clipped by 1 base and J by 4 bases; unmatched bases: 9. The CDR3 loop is CASSLLQGARPYGYTF. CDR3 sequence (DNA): TGCGCCAGCAGCTTGTTGCAGGGGGCGCGTCCCTATGGCTACACCTTC.

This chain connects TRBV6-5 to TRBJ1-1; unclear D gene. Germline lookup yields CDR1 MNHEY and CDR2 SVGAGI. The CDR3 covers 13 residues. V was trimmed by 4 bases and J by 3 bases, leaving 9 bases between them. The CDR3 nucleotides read TGTGCCAGCAGTTTCAACAGAGACACTGAAGCTTTCTTT. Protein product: CASSFNRDTEAFF.

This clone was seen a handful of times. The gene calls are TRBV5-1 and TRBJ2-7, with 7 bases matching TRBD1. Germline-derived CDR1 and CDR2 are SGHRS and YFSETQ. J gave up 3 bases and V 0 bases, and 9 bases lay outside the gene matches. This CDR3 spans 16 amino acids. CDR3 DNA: TGCGCCAGCAGCTTGGTGGGTCAGGGGACAGTCTACGAGCAGTACTTC. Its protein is CASSLVGQGTVYEQYF.

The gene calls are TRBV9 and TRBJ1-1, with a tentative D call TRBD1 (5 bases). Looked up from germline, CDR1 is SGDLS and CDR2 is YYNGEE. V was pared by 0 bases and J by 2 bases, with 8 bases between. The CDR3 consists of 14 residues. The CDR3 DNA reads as TGTGCCAGCAGCGTAGCAAGGGGAAACACTGAAGCTTTCTTT. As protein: CASSVARGNTEAFF.

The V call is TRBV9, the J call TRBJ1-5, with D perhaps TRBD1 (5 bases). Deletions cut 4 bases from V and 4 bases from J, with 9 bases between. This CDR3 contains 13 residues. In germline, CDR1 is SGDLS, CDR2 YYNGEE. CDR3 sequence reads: CASSRDWNQPQHF. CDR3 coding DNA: TGTGCCAGCAGCCGGGACTGGAATCAGCCCCAGCATTTT.

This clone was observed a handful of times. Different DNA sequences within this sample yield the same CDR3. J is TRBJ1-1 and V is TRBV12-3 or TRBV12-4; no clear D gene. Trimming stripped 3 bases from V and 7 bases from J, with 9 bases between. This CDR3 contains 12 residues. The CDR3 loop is CASSFPAGEAFF. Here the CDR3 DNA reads TGTGCCAGCAGTTTTCCTGCGGGTGAAGCTTTCTTT.

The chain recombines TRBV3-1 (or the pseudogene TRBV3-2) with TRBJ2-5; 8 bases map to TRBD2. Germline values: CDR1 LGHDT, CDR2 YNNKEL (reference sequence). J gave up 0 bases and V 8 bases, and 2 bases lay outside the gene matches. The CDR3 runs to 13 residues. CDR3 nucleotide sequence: TGTGCCAGCCGGGGGGGGTACCAAGAGACCCAGTACTTC. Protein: CASRGGYQETQYF.

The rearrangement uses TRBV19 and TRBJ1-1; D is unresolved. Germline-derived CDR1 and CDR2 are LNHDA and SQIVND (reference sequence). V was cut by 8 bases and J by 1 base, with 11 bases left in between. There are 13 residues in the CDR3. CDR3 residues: CASALAGNTEAFF. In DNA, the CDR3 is TGTGCCAGTGCCCTCGCAGGGAACACTGAAGCTTTCTTT.

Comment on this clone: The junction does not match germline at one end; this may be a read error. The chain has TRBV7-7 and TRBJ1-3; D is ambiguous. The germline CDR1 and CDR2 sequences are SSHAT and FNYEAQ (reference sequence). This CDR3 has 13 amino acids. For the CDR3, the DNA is TGTGCTAGCAGCTTATATCCTGGAAACACCATATATTTT. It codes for CASSLYPGNTIYF.

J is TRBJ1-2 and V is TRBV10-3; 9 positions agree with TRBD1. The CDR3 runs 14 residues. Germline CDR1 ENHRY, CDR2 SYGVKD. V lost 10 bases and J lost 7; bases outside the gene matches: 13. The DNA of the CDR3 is TGTGCCAGCGGGACAGGGCTTGAATCAGGTGGCTACACCTTC. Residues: CASGTGLESGGYTF.

CDR3 in amino acids: CASSLRTGGMNTEAFF. The CDR3 nucleotides read TGTGCCAGCAGTCTTAGGACAGGGGGAATGAACACTGAAGCTTTCTTT. V gene TRBV2 combines with J gene TRBJ1-1; 10 nucleotides agree with TRBD1. V trimming: 5 bases; J trimming: 0 bases; junction bases outside the gene matches: 6. There are 16 residues in the CDR3. Germline lookup yields CDR1 SNHLY and CDR2 FYNNEI.

The CDR3 sequence is CASSGPAGGVNTEAFF. DNA for the CDR3: TGTGCCAGTAGTGGTCCGGCAGGGGGCGTGAACACTGAAGCTTTCTTT. This chain uses TRBV19 with TRBJ1-1; 8 bases map to TRBD1. Germline V gene data show CDR1 as LNHDA and CDR2 as SQIVND (reference sequence). V lost 5 bases and J lost 0; bases outside the gene matches: 8. This CDR3 has 16 amino acids.

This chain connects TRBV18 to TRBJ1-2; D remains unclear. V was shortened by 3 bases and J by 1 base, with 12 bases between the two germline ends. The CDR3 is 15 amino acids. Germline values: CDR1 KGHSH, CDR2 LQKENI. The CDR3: CASSPPGSFNYGYTF. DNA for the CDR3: TGTGCCAGCTCACCCCCCGGGAGTTTTAACTATGGCTACACCTTC. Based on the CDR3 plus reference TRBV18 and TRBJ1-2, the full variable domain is NAGVMQNPRHLVRRRGQEARLRCSPMKGHSHVYWYRQLPEEGLKFMVYLQKENIIDESGMPKERFSAEFPKEGPSILRIQQVVRGDSAAYFCASSPPGSFNYGYTFGSGTRLTVV.

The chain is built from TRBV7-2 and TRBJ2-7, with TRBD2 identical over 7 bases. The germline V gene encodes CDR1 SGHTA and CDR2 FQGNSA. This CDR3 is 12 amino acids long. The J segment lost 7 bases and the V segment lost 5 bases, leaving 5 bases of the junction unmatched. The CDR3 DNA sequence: TGTGCCAGCAGCGCGGGGGTTCGGGAGCAGTACTTC. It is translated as CASSAGVREQYF.

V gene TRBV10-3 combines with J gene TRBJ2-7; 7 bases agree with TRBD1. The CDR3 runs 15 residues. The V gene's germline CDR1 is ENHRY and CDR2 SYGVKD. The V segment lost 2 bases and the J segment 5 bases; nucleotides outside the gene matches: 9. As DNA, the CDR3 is TGTGCCATCAGTGAGGGTGGACAGGTGAAAAACGAGCAGTACTTC. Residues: CAISEGGQVKNEQYF.

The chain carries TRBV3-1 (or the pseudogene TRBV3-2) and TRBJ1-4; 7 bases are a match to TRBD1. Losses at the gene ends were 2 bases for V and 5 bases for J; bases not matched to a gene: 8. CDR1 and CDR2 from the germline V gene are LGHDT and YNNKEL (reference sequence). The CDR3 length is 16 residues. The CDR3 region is CASSQSTGQTNEKLFF. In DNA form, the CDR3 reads TGTGCCAGCAGCCAAAGCACGGGACAGACAAATGAAAAACTGTTTTTT.

CDR3 bases: TGTGCCAGCAGTGAAGCCGATGAGCAGTTCTTC. Translation gives CASSEADEQFF. The chain couples TRBV6-1 to TRBJ2-1; D not certain. The germline gives CDR1 MNHNS, CDR2 SASEGT. CDR3 length: 11 residues. Trimming left V 0 bases short and J 8 bases short, with 2 bases between.

CDR3 amino acids: CASSKHQNTGELFF. In DNA form, the CDR3 reads TGTGCCAGTAGTAAACACCAGAACACCGGGGAGCTGTTTTTT. The chain uses TRBV19 and TRBJ2-2; D is unclear. CDR1 is LNHDA and CDR2 is SQIVND in the germline V gene (reference sequence). V lost 4 bases to trimming and J lost 1 base, with 7 bases between them. There are 14 residues in the CDR3.

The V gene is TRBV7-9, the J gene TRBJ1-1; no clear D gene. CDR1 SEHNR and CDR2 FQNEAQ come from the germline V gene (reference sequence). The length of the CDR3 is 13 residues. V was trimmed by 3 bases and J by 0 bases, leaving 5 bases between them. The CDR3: CASSFQMNTEAFF. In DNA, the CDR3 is TGTGCCAGCAGCTTCCAGATGAACACTGAAGCTTTCTTT.

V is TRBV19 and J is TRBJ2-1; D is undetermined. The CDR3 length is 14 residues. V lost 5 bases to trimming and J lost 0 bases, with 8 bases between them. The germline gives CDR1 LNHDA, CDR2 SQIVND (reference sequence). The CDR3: CASSYRGSYNEQFF. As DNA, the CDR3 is TGTGCCAGTAGTTACCGCGGCTCCTACAATGAGCAGTTCTTC. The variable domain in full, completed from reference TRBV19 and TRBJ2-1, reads DGGITQSPKYLFRKEGQNVTLSCEQNLNHDAMYWYRQDPGQGLRLIYYSQIVNDFQKGDIAEGYSVSREKKESFPLTVTSAQKNPTAFYLCASSYRGSYNEQFFGPGTRLTVL.

CDR3 coding DNA: TGTGCCAGTAGTCCCCTGGGGGCAGGGGAAGGAGAGACCCAGTACTTC. Amino acids: CASSPLGAGEGETQYF. V is TRBV19 and J is TRBJ2-5; the D gene is possibly TRBD1 (6 bases). Germline values: CDR1 LNHDA, CDR2 SQIVND (reference sequence). This CDR3 comprises 16 residues. The V gene lost 5 bases and the J gene lost 4 bases, with 20 bases spanning the gap.

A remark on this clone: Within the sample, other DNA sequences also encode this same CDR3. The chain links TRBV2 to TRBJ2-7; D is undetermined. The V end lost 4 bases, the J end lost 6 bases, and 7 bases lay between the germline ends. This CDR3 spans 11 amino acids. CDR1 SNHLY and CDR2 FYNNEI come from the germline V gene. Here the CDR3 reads CASSGLAEQYF. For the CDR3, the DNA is TGTGCCAGCAGTGGGCTCGCCGAGCAGTACTTC.

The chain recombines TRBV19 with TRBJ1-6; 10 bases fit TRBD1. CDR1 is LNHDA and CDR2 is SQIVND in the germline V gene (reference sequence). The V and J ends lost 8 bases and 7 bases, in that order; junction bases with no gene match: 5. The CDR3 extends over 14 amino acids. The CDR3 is CASRRDRGNSPLHF. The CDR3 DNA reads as TGTGCCAGTCGGAGGGACAGGGGCAATTCACCCCTCCACTTT.

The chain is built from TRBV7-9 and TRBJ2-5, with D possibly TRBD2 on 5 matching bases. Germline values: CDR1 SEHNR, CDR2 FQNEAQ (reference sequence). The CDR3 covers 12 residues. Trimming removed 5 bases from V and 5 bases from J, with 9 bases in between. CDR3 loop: CASSRQRETQYF. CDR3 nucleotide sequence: TGTGCCAGCAGCCGCCAGCGGGAGACCCAGTACTTC.

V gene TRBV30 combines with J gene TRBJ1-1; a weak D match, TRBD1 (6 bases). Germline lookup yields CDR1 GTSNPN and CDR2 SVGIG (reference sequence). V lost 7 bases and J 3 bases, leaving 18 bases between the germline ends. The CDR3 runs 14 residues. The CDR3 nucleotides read TGTGCCTTTACTGCCAGGGGCTGGGACACTGAAGCTTTCTTT. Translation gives CAFTARGWDTEAFF.

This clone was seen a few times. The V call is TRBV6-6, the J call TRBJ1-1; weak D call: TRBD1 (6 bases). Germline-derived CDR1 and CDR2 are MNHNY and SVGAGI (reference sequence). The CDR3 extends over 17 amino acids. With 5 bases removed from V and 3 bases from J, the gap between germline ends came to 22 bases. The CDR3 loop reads CASSRPALGTMDTEAFF. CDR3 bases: TGTGCCAGCAGTCGACCCGCGCTCGGGACAATGGACACTGAAGCTTTCTTT.

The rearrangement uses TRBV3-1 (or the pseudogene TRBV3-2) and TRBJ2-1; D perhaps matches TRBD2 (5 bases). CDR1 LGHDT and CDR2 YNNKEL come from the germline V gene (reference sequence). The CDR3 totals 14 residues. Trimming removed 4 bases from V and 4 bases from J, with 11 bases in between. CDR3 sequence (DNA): TGTGCCAGCAGCCCGTCGGGATATTACAATGAGCAGTTCTTC. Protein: CASSPSGYYNEQFF.

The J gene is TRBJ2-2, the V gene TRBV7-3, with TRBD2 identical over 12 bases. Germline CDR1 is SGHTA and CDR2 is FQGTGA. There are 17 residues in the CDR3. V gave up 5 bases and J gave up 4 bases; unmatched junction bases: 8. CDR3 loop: CASSTPSGGAVTGELFF. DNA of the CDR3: TGTGCCAGCAGCACCCCTAGCGGGGGGGCTGTCACCGGGGAGCTGTTTTTT.